Presented here are 17 T cell receptor beta chains from one specimen sequenced in a study of TIL therapy for anti-PD-1-resistant metastatic lung cancer (dated by TCRdb to the early 2020s). Sample time point, as interpreted from the label and publication: pre-treatment sample, taken before nivolumab and TIL therapy. The immunoSEQ v3 hsTCRB kit was used to amplify TCR beta CDR3 regions from genomic DNA through bias-controlled multiplex PCR. This immuneACCESS table, as held by TCRdb, lists in-frame sequences with V and J called but not all clones. Of the missing ones, under half trace to an unresolved V gene in checked studies; the others have no known cause. The sample includes about 50,000 clones, with around 86% observed a single time. 5% of the sample is in the top ten clones. The sample here was blood, taken at baseline. These receptors all come from a person between 25 and 80 years old with non-small cell lung cancer.

The CDR3 here is CASSFAGGADSGELFF. The CDR3 DNA follows: TGTGCCAGCAGCTTCGCAGGTGGGGCTGACTCCGGGGAGCTGTTTTTT. The chain has TRBV11-3 and TRBJ2-2, with D possibly TRBD1 on 5 matching bases. This CDR3 comprises 16 residues. The V end lost 3 bases, the J end lost 6 bases, and 17 bases lay between the germline ends. Germline lookup yields CDR1 SGHNT and CDR2 YENEEA.

V gene TRBV28 combines with J gene TRBJ1-2; possibly TRBD1 for D (5 bases). The CDR3 runs 14 residues. Between the trimmed V and J ends, which lost 6 bases and 6 bases, there was a span of 17 bases. The germline V gene encodes CDR1 MDHEN and CDR2 SYDVKM. Here the CDR3 reads CASRPVDSLHGYTF. Here the CDR3 DNA reads TGTGCCAGCAGACCCGTTGACAGCCTCCATGGCTACACCTTC.

The J gene is TRBJ2-7, the V gene TRBV20-1; no clear D. The CDR3 sequence is 10 residues long. The V end was cut by 4 bases, the J end by 7 bases, with 8 bases between. Looked up from germline, CDR1 is DFQATT and CDR2 is SNEGSKA (reference sequence). CDR3 DNA sequence: TGCAGTGCTACAAGAGATGAGCAGTACTTC. It yields the protein CSATRDEQYF.

This chain uses TRBV9 with TRBJ2-1, with 9 bases matching TRBD1. CDR1 and CDR2 (germline): SGDLS, YYNGEE. The CDR3 totals 18 residues. The V segment lost 0 bases and the J segment 8 bases; nucleotides outside the gene matches: 15. The CDR3 spells CASSVGGTGSYARDEQFF. The CDR3 region has the DNA TGTGCCAGCAGCGTAGGCGGGACAGGGTCCTACGCTCGGGATGAGCAGTTCTTC.

The genes are TRBV4-3 and TRBJ1-4; 7 bases are shared with TRBD1. The CDR3 consists of 16 residues. With V trimmed by 0 bases and J by 5 bases, 6 bases remained unmatched. Germline CDR1 is LGHNA and CDR2 is YSLEER. CDR3 sequence: CASSQDGGTANEKLFF. The CDR3 DNA is TGCGCCAGCAGCCAAGATGGGGGGACAGCCAATGAAAAACTGTTTTTT.

This chain connects TRBV18 to TRBJ2-3; no clear D gene. Between the trimmed V and J ends, which lost 3 bases and 2 bases, there was a span of 9 bases. CDR3 length: 14 amino acids. Per the germline V gene, CDR1 is KGHSH and CDR2 is LQKENI. The CDR3 DNA sequence: TGTGCCAGCTCACCGTTGGACCACACAGATACGCAGTATTTT. Translation: CASSPLDHTDTQYF.

The sample holds a few counts of this clone. J is TRBJ2-7 and V is TRBV6-2 or TRBV6-3; D is undetermined. The V gene's germline CDR1 is MNHEY and CDR2 SVGEGT. The CDR3 loop spans 15 amino acids. V lost 0 bases to trimming and J lost 3 bases, with 12 bases between them. The CDR3 spells CASSYSGWGYYEQYF. CDR3 DNA: TGTGCCAGCAGTTACTCGGGGTGGGGATACTACGAGCAGTACTTC.

For the CDR3, the DNA is TGTGCCAGCAGTTCCCCTACCCGAAACACCATATATTTT. Residues: CASSSPTRNTIYF. The gene calls are TRBV27 and TRBJ1-3; no clear D gene. Trimming left V 4 bases short and J 5 bases short, with 9 bases between. Per the germline V gene, CDR1 is MNHEY and CDR2 is SMNVEV (reference sequence). The CDR3 is 13 amino acids.

The chain is built from TRBV7-9 and TRBJ1-1; perhaps TRBD1 as D (5 bases). The CDR3 sequence is 14 residues long. The V gene lost 3 bases and the J gene lost 3 bases, with 11 bases spanning the gap. CDR1 is SEHNR, CDR2 FQNEAQ, per germline (reference sequence). CDR3 residues: CASSLRGRDTEAFF. DNA of the CDR3: TGTGCCAGCAGCTTGCGGGGGAGGGACACTGAAGCTTTCTTT.

The gene calls are TRBV2 and TRBJ2-2; 11 bases are shared with TRBD2. CDR1 and CDR2 (germline): SNHLY, FYNNEI. The CDR3 is made up of 14 amino acids. The V and J ends lost 10 bases and 5 bases, in that order; junction bases with no gene match: 6. The CDR3 coding sequence is TGTGCCACCTCGGGACTAGCGGTGACCGGGGAGCTGTTTTTT. Translating it yields CATSGLAVTGELFF.

The chain links TRBV23-1 to TRBJ2-1; D remains ambiguous. TRBV23-1 qualifies as an ORF whose function is uncertain. The CDR3 runs 13 residues. The germline V and J ends were trimmed by 4 bases and 7 bases, with 11 bases remaining between them. CDR3 amino acids: CASSRAAHNEQFF. The CDR3 DNA is TGCGCCAGCAGTCGGGCGGCACATAATGAGCAGTTCTTC.

The chain carries TRBV18 and TRBJ2-7; the D is unclear. The CDR3 has 14 amino acids. Per the germline V gene, CDR1 is KGHSH and CDR2 is LQKENI. V lost 2 bases, J lost 0 bases, and 8 bases lay in between. The CDR3 region has the DNA TGTGCCAGCTCACCAGGGATAAGCTCCTACGAGCAGTACTTC. It yields the protein CASSPGISSYEQYF.

The chain couples TRBV11-3 to TRBJ2-5; TRBD1 aligns across 8 bases. V lost 1 base, J lost 3 bases, and 1 base stayed unmatched. The CDR3 length is 14 residues. Germline V gene lookup returns CDR1 SGHNT and CDR2 YENEEA. This CDR3 reads CASSLATGEETQYF. Written as DNA, the CDR3 is TGTGCCAGCAGCTTAGCGACAGGGGAAGAGACCCAGTACTTC.

The chain recombines TRBV6-1 with TRBJ2-3; D might be TRBD1 (5 bases). Trimming removed 2 bases at V and 2 bases at J, with 14 bases between. CDR3 length: 16 amino acids. The germline V gene encodes CDR1 MNHNS and CDR2 SASEGT. The chain's CDR3 is CASSENFQGHTDTQYF. Written as DNA, the CDR3 is TGTGCCAGCAGTGAAAACTTCCAGGGTCACACAGATACGCAGTATTTT.

The V and J genes are TRBV12-3 or TRBV12-4 and TRBJ2-7; perhaps TRBD2 as D (5 bases). The CDR3 loop spans 13 amino acids. The ends were cut back, 6 bases at V and 1 base at J, with 10 bases in the middle. This chain's CDR3 is CASSPTGSYEQYF. The CDR3 DNA reads TGTGCCAGCAGCCCAACGGGGTCCTACGAGCAGTACTTC.

The chain links TRBV3-1 (or the pseudogene TRBV3-2) to TRBJ1-4; D remains ambiguous. The CDR3 consists of 14 residues. V shed 2 bases and J shed 5 bases, with 9 bases lying between them. Germline CDR1 is LGHDT and CDR2 is YNNKEL (reference sequence). CDR3 protein: CASSQNGVNEKLFF. The CDR3 DNA is TGTGCCAGCAGCCAAAATGGGGTAAATGAAAAACTGTTTTTT.

The V call is TRBV6-5, the J call TRBJ1-5, with 9 bases lining up with TRBD1. Germline V gives CDR1 MNHEY, CDR2 SVGAGI. CDR3 length: 16 residues. Trimming at V came to 0 bases and at J to 7 bases, leaving 7 bases not matched to a gene. Here the CDR3 reads CASSYSVQGAGQPQHF. CDR3 nucleotides: TGTGCCAGCAGTTACTCCGTACAGGGGGCTGGGCAGCCCCAGCATTTT.